Listed here are 18 T cell receptor beta chains from one sample, sequenced in a study of T cell responses to AZD1222 COVID-19 vaccine. TCRdb's table, derived via immunoSEQ multiplex PCR, lists solely in-frame clones and lacks some. The sample includes over 100,000 clones, 87% of them seen just once. Sample: peripheral blood, taken 28 days after the second AZD1222 dose. All receptors come from an adult who received the AZD1222 COVID-19 vaccine.

V and J are TRBV7-9 and TRBJ2-1; TRBD2 matches 9 bases. The germline CDR1 and CDR2 sequences are SEHNR and FQNEAQ (reference sequence). V shed 5 bases, J shed 4 bases, and the junction held 6 bases outside the gene matches. The CDR3 has 15 residues. The CDR3 DNA is TGTGCCAGCAGCCGAAGCGGGGGGCTTTACAATGAGCAGTTCTTC. It translates to CASSRSGGLYNEQFF.

The chain uses TRBV2 and TRBJ1-5, with no clear D. CDR1 and CDR2 from the germline V gene are SNHLY and FYNNEI. CDR3 length: 17 amino acids. Trimming removed 10 bases at V and 0 bases at J, with 22 bases between. The CDR3 DNA is TGTGCCAACCATCACCCGCTTGGGGAGAATAGCAATCAGCCCCAGCATTTT. This sequence encodes CANHHPLGENSNQPQHF.

The chain combines TRBV27 with TRBJ1-1; weak D call: TRBD1 (6 bases). Trimming shortened V by 5 bases and J by 1 base, and 14 bases separated the two germline ends. The CDR3 has 15 residues. Germline values: CDR1 MNHEY, CDR2 SMNVEV (reference sequence). Here the CDR3 reads CASSTQLQGNTEAFF. In nucleotides, the CDR3 is TGTGCCAGCAGTACCCAATTACAGGGGAACACTGAAGCTTTCTTT.

The V call is TRBV15, the J call TRBJ1-2; perhaps TRBD1 as D (5 bases). The CDR3 loop spans 15 amino acids. V lost 0 bases to trimming and J lost 8 bases, with 16 bases between them. Germline lookup yields CDR1 LNHNV and CDR2 YYDKDF (reference sequence). For the CDR3, the DNA is TGTGCCACCAGCAGAGATCTCTCAGGGTCTGGAGGCTACACCTTC. As protein: CATSRDLSGSGGYTF. Full variable domain (outside the CDR3, taken from reference TRBV15 and TRBJ1-2): DAMVIQNPRYQVTQFGKPVTLSCSQTLNHNVMYWYQQKSSQAPKLLFHYYDKDFNNEADTPDNFQSRRPNTSFCFLDIRSPGLGDTAMYLCATSRDLSGSGGYTFGSGTRLTVV.

V and J are TRBV7-2 and TRBJ2-5, with D possibly called TRBD1 or TRBD2 (5 bases each). The CDR3 runs to 14 residues. V lost 1 base and J lost 4, with 10 bases in between. Per germline, CDR1 SGHTA and CDR2 FQGNSA. CDR3: CASSLGGNRETQYF. In nucleotides, the CDR3 is TGTGCCAGCAGCTTAGGGGGGAACAGAGAGACCCAGTACTTC.

The chain employs TRBV3-1 (or the pseudogene TRBV3-2) and TRBJ2-1; TRBD2 matches at 7 bases. Germline assignment: CDR1 LGHDT and CDR2 YNNKEL (reference sequence). The ends lost 0 bases at V and 0 bases at J; junction bases unmatched: 8. This CDR3 contains 18 residues. The CDR3 loop reads CASSQDAQRGSSYNEQFF. The CDR3 nucleotides read TGTGCCAGCAGCCAAGATGCTCAGCGGGGAAGCTCCTACAATGAGCAGTTCTTC.

The chain recombines TRBV9 with TRBJ1-5; D is unclear. The V end lost 4 bases, the J end lost 9 bases, and 17 bases lay between the germline ends. The CDR3 totals 14 residues. Germline CDR1 and CDR2: SGDLS and YYNGEE. In DNA, the CDR3 is TGTGCCAGCAGCTCCAACCCGTATCAGCGGCCCCAGCATTTT. The encoded protein is CASSSNPYQRPQHF.

V usage is TRBV28 and J usage is TRBJ1-1; D remains ambiguous. The length of the CDR3 is 13 residues. Germline V gene lookup returns CDR1 MDHEN and CDR2 SYDVKM. Trimming took 7 bases from V and 1 from J, leaving 10 bases between them. The CDR3 DNA sequence: TGTGCCAGCATTTATTCTGGGAACACTGAAGCTTTCTTT. This encodes CASIYSGNTEAFF.

V and J are TRBV7-2 and TRBJ2-1; the D gene could be TRBD1 or TRBD2 (6 bases each). This CDR3 region has 16 residues. Germline CDR1 reads SGHTA; CDR2 reads FQGNSA. With 1 base removed from V and 4 bases from J, the gap between germline ends came to 14 bases. CDR3 bases: TGTGCCAGCAGCTTAGGTGTGGGGGGACAATACAATGAGCAGTTCTTC. Its translation: CASSLGVGGQYNEQFF.

This chain connects TRBV7-8 to TRBJ1-6; D call uncertain. V lost 0 bases, J lost 10 bases, and 10 bases lay in between. This CDR3 comprises 14 residues. Germline CDR1 is SGHVS and CDR2 is FQNEAQ. Here the CDR3 DNA reads TGTGCCAGCAGCTTAGCGTTAGTGGGGTCACCCCTCCACTTT. Amino acids: CASSLALVGSPLHF.

This clone was seen just once. The chain links TRBV5-1 to TRBJ2-7; 9 nucleotides agree with TRBD2. The ends lost 0 bases at V and 2 bases at J; junction bases unmatched: 9. The CDR3 has 17 amino acids. Germline CDR1 is SGHRS and CDR2 is YFSETQ. This chain's CDR3 is CASSLDFVGGGAYEQYF. The CDR3 DNA follows: TGCGCCAGCAGCTTGGATTTCGTAGGCGGGGGGGCCTACGAGCAGTACTTC.

The CDR3 is CATSGPAHQPQHF. In DNA form, the CDR3 reads TGTGCCACCAGTGGACCAGCCCATCAGCCCCAGCATTTT. The chain links TRBV24-1 to TRBJ1-5; D is undetermined. The CDR3 runs to 13 residues. CDR1 and CDR2 from the germline V gene are KGHDR and SFDVKD. Trimming removed 5 bases at V and 5 bases at J, with 9 bases between.

The genes are TRBV5-4 and TRBJ1-5; no clear D gene. Trimming took off 4 bases at V and 0 bases at J, with 5 bases between the two ends. The CDR3 is 13 residues long. Per germline, CDR1 SGHNT and CDR2 YYREEE (reference sequence). The CDR3 here is CASSADSNQPQHF. CDR3 in DNA: TGTGCCAGCAGCGCGGATAGCAATCAGCCCCAGCATTTT.

V and J are TRBV4-3 and TRBJ1-4; D unclear. The CDR3 length is 14 residues. V shed 4 bases and J shed 7 bases, with 13 bases lying between them. Germline CDR1 is LGHNA and CDR2 is YSLEER. The CDR3 bases are TGCGCCAGCAGCCCAATTCGGGGAAGTGAAAAACTGTTTTTT. The encoded protein is CASSPIRGSEKLFF.

The gene calls are TRBV4-3 and TRBJ1-6, with D unresolved. This CDR3 region has 14 residues. Germline V gene data show CDR1 as LGHNA and CDR2 as YSLEER. Between the trimmed V and J ends, which lost 1 base and 7 bases, there was a span of 8 bases. The CDR3 region is CASSQAHLNSPLHF. The DNA for the CDR3 is TGCGCCAGCAGCCAAGCGCACCTAAATTCACCCCTCCACTTT.

The chain links TRBV4-3 to TRBJ2-1; 10 bases align to TRBD2. V dropped 2 bases and J dropped 6; count of bases not matched to a gene: 7. The V gene's germline CDR1 is LGHNA and CDR2 YSLEER. There are 16 residues in the CDR3. The DNA of the CDR3 is TGCGCCAGCAGCCAAAAAAGCGGGGGGGCCCGCAATGAGCAGTTCTTC. It translates to CASSQKSGGARNEQFF.

The chain recombines TRBV10-3 with TRBJ1-2; TRBD1 is a possible D gene (5 bases). Germline lookup yields CDR1 ENHRY and CDR2 SYGVKD. There are 16 residues in the CDR3. Trimming shortened V by 6 bases and J by 0 bases, and 17 bases separated the two germline ends. CDR3 nucleotide sequence: TGTGCCATCAGCAGGGAAGGAGGGACTCCTAACTATGGCTACACCTTC. It is translated as CAISREGGTPNYGYTF.

The chain employs TRBV3-1 (or the pseudogene TRBV3-2) and TRBJ1-2; 8 bases align to TRBD1. CDR3 size: 14 residues. CDR1 LGHDT and CDR2 YNNKEL come from the germline V gene (reference sequence). Germline trimming cut 0 bases from V and 4 bases from J; bases unmatched to any gene: 1. CDR3: CASSQEDRAYGYTF. The CDR3 DNA follows: TGTGCCAGCAGCCAAGAGGACAGGGCCTATGGCTACACCTTC.